The 26 T cell receptor beta chains below come from one sample, sequenced in a study of cytomegalovirus exposure and HLA in healthy donors. A multiplex PCR was run with 60 Vbeta primers and 13 Jbeta primers. The table came from immunoSEQ multiplex PCR; TCRdb's copy has only in-frame clones and leaves some out. This table has 110,000 or so clones, over 65% appearing once. The source material was PBMCs. The receptors originated from a woman between 25 and 40 years old in good health and CMV-seropositive.

The chain has TRBV18 and TRBJ1-5; unclear D gene. The germline V and J ends were trimmed by 2 bases and 4 bases, with 12 bases remaining between them. The germline gives CDR1 KGHSH, CDR2 LQKENI. The CDR3 contains 15 residues. CDR3 sequence (DNA): TGTGCCAGCTCACCAAGCGGCCAGCCTAATCAGCCCCAGCATTTT. The encoded protein is CASSPSGQPNQPQHF.

The chain links TRBV19 to TRBJ1-2; 8 bases line up with TRBD1. The CDR3 is 12 residues long. Germline V lookup: CDR1 LNHDA, CDR2 SQIVND (reference sequence). In DNA, the CDR3 is TGTACTCGGGACAGGCGTAACTATGGCTACACCTTC. Protein product: CTRDRRNYGYTF.

The CDR3 region has the DNA TGTGCCAGTAACCTAGCGGGAGGGGTCTCTGGGGCCAACGTCCTGACTTTC. Translated: CASNLAGGVSGANVLTF. The chain carries TRBV19 and TRBJ2-6, with 12 bases aligning to TRBD2. V was pared by 7 bases and J by 0 bases, with 4 bases of the junction left unmatched. CDR1 and CDR2 from the germline V gene are LNHDA and SQIVND (reference sequence). The CDR3 consists of 17 residues.

The V gene is TRBV7-9, the J gene TRBJ2-7; TRBD2 is a possible D gene (5 bases). V was trimmed by 8 bases and J by 5 bases, leaving 22 bases between them. Per germline, CDR1 SEHNR and CDR2 FQNEAQ (reference sequence). The CDR3 consists of 15 residues. The chain's CDR3 is CASGPLGVPSDEQYF. DNA of the CDR3: TGTGCCAGCGGCCCTCTGGGAGTACCCTCGGACGAGCAGTACTTC.

This rearrangement joins TRBV16 to TRBJ2-3; 9 nucleotides match TRBD2. This CDR3 has 15 residues. V lost 5 bases to trimming and J lost 6 bases; unmatched junction nucleotides: 9. Germline CDR1 is KGHSY and CDR2 is FQNENV. The CDR3 region has the DNA TGTGCCAGCAGCAAGAAGGCGGGAGGGTCGGATACGCAGTATTTT. It codes for CASSKKAGGSDTQYF.

The chain joins TRBV13 to TRBJ2-5; TRBD2 aligns across 7 bases. Near its end, the DNA agrees better with TRBJ2-7, so the J call may be wrong. This CDR3 is 14 amino acids long. The germline CDR1 and CDR2 sequences are PRHDT and FYEKMQ (reference sequence). The CDR3 DNA reads as TGTGCCAGCAGCCCCCGACTAGCCCGCTACGAGCAGTACTTC. Amino acid sequence: CASSPRLARYEQYF.

V gene TRBV6-5 combines with J gene TRBJ1-2, with D possibly being TRBD1 (6 bases). CDR1 MNHEY and CDR2 SVGAGI come from the germline V gene. This CDR3 comprises 13 residues. V shed 6 bases and J shed 4 bases, with 12 bases lying between them. Here the CDR3 reads CASRTGKVYGYTF. CDR3 bases: TGTGCCAGCAGGACAGGAAAGGTCTATGGCTACACCTTC.

The chain combines TRBV5-8 with TRBJ2-7; TRBD1 is a possible D gene (6 bases). Germline V CDR1 and CDR2: SGHTS, YDEGEE. The CDR3 has 15 residues. V lost 4 bases, J lost 4 bases, and 18 bases lay in between. CDR3 nucleotides: TGTGCCAGCAGCATACACAGGGTGTCAAGATACGAGCAGTACTTC. Translating it yields CASSIHRVSRYEQYF. Full variable domain (remainder filled in from reference TRBV5-8 and TRBJ2-7): EAGVTQSPTHLIKTRGQQATLRCSPISGHTSVYWYQQALGLGLQFLLWYDEGEERNRGNFPPRFSGRQFPNYSSELNVNALELEDSALYLCASSIHRVSRYEQYFGPGTRLTVT.

This chain uses TRBV2 with TRBJ2-7, with a tentative D call TRBD1 (6 bases). Trimming pared 2 bases from V and 4 bases from J, leaving 9 bases between. CDR3 length: 13 residues. The germline gives CDR1 SNHLY, CDR2 FYNNEI. CDR3 region: CASSERQGYEQYF. The CDR3 nucleotides read TGTGCCAGCAGTGAACGGCAGGGGTACGAGCAGTACTTC.

This clone was observed once. This chain connects TRBV5-4 to TRBJ2-1; 10 bases are shared with TRBD1. There are 13 residues in the CDR3. Germline loops: CDR1 SGHNT, CDR2 YYREEE (reference sequence). V trimming: 6 bases; J trimming: 8 bases; junction bases outside the gene matches: 5. The CDR3 region is CASNRDRGDEQFF. CDR3 DNA: TGTGCCAGCAATCGGGACAGGGGCGATGAGCAGTTCTTC.

The genes are TRBV19 and TRBJ2-7; 8 bases agree with TRBD1. The CDR3 contains 14 residues. Trimming cost V 6 bases and J 5 bases; bases outside gene matches: 9. Germline CDR1 is LNHDA and CDR2 is SQIVND (reference sequence). The CDR3, as DNA: TGTGCCAGTAGGCCCGACAGGGGAGGCAACGAGCAGTACTTC. Translation gives CASRPDRGGNEQYF.

The chain carries TRBV2 and TRBJ1-5; D not certain. Trimming removed 7 bases from V and 7 bases from J, with 17 bases in between. CDR3 length: 14 amino acids. Germline CDR1 reads SNHLY; CDR2 reads FYNNEI. The CDR3 nucleotides are TGTGCCAGCACTAGTTCCCGGGTAGGCCAGCCCCAGCATTTT. It yields the protein CASTSSRVGQPQHF. The variable domain in full, completed from reference TRBV2 and TRBJ1-5, reads EPEVTQTPSHQVTQMGQEVILRCVPISNHLYFYWYRQILGQKVEFLVSFYNNEISEKSEIFDDQFSVERPDGSNFTLKIRSTKLEDSAMYFCASTSSRVGQPQHFGDGTRLSIL.

In nucleotides, the CDR3 is TGCAGCGTTTCCCTAGCGGGAGGGATCAATGAGCAGTTCTTC. Translated, it gives CSVSLAGGINEQFF. This chain uses TRBV29-1 with TRBJ2-1, with TRBD2 matching over 12 bases. Germline V CDR1 and CDR2: SQVTM, ANQGSEA. The CDR3 extends over 14 amino acids. J was trimmed by 6 bases and V by 5 bases; bases with no gene match: 5.

The chain joins TRBV5-1 to TRBJ1-2; D is possibly TRBD1 (6 bases). Germline values: CDR1 SGHRS, CDR2 YFSETQ. The ends were cut back, 4 bases at V and 5 bases at J, with 18 bases in the middle. CDR3 length equals 15 residues. CDR3 sequence: CASSTGDTGGYGYTF. The DNA for the CDR3 is TGCGCCAGCAGCACCGGGGACACCGGTGGGTATGGCTACACCTTC.

This rearrangement joins TRBV7-9 to TRBJ1-1; D is unclear. CDR1 SEHNR and CDR2 FQNEAQ come from the germline V gene (reference sequence). This CDR3 spans 15 amino acids. V was clipped by 0 bases and J by 4 bases, with 12 bases between them. The CDR3 loop is CASSLAAYSGTEAFF. The CDR3 bases are TGTGCCAGCAGCTTAGCGGCTTACAGCGGCACTGAAGCTTTCTTT.

This clone occurred a few times. V is TRBV7-8 and J is TRBJ1-2; 9 bases are shared with TRBD1. The CDR3 loop spans 15 amino acids. Losses at the gene ends were 1 base for V and 4 bases for J; bases not matched to a gene: 4. Germline-derived CDR1 and CDR2 are SGHVS and FQNEAQ. CDR3: CASSLGLGQGYGYTF. CDR3 in DNA: TGTGCCAGCAGCTTAGGGTTGGGACAGGGCTATGGCTACACCTTC.

The chain couples TRBV6-5 to TRBJ2-7; 7 positions agree with TRBD2. With V trimmed by 6 bases and J by 7 bases, 9 bases remained unmatched. This CDR3 region has 13 residues. CDR1 and CDR2 (germline): MNHEY, SVGAGI. In nucleotides, the CDR3 is TGTGCCAGCAGGGAGGGAGGGAGGTGGGAGCAGTACTTC. It translates to CASREGGRWEQYF.

CDR3 residues: CASRDLGQLDEQYF. CDR3 DNA sequence: TGTGCCAGCAGGGACCTGGGACAGCTGGACGAGCAGTACTTC. This chain connects TRBV2 to TRBJ2-7, with 7 bases identical to TRBD1. The junction had 10 bases not matched to a gene; V was cut back by 6 bases and J by 5 bases. From germline, CDR1 is SNHLY and CDR2 FYNNEI. This CDR3 spans 14 amino acids. Together with reference TRBV2 and TRBJ2-7, the CDR3 gives the full variable domain: EPEVTQTPSHQVTQMGQEVILRCVPISNHLYFYWYRQILGQKVEFLVSFYNNEISEKSEIFDDQFSVERPDGSNFTLKIRSTKLEDSAMYFCASRDLGQLDEQYFGPGTRLTVT.

This clone was picked up a small number of times. The J gene is TRBJ2-3, the V gene TRBV7-2; possibly TRBD2 for D (6 bases). This CDR3 has 13 residues. V lost 3 bases and J 4 bases, leaving 8 bases between the germline ends. From germline, CDR1 is SGHTA and CDR2 FQGNSA. The CDR3 spells CASSFWRADTQYF. In DNA, the CDR3 is TGTGCCAGCAGCTTTTGGAGGGCAGATACGCAGTATTTT.

The chain employs TRBV30 and TRBJ2-1; D uncertain. V dropped 0 bases and J dropped 7 bases, with 10 bases sitting between them. Germline loops: CDR1 GTSNPN, CDR2 SVGIG (reference sequence). This CDR3 has 13 residues. The CDR3 loop is CAWSVRFGNEQFF. In DNA form, the CDR3 reads TGTGCCTGGAGTGTCCGGTTCGGGAATGAGCAGTTCTTC.

The chain employs TRBV9 and TRBJ2-2; 8 bases align to TRBD2. Germline loops: CDR1 SGDLS, CDR2 YYNGEE. The CDR3 is 15 amino acids. J gave up 6 bases and V 4 bases, and 8 bases lay outside the gene matches. The CDR3 protein is CASSPLAGGAGELFF. The CDR3 DNA follows: TGTGCCAGCAGCCCCCTCGCGGGGGGAGCCGGGGAGCTGTTTTTT.

The chain uses TRBV5-8 and TRBJ2-3, with TRBD1 matching over 8 bases. The germline V gene has CDR1 SGHTS and CDR2 YDEGEE. Unmatched junction bases numbered 6, after V lost 3 bases and J lost 3 bases. CDR3 length: 15 amino acids. The CDR3 protein is CASSSTGALTDTQYF. CDR3 DNA sequence: TGTGCCAGCAGCTCGACAGGGGCCTTAACAGATACGCAGTATTTT.

For the CDR3, the DNA is TGTGCCAGTAGTATAGAGGGGGGTTTGAACACTGAAGCTTTCTTT. Protein: CASSIEGGLNTEAFF. V usage is TRBV19 and J usage is TRBJ1-1; a possible D gene is TRBD1 (5 bases). V was shortened by 0 bases and J by 0 bases, with 8 bases between the two germline ends. Per the germline V gene, CDR1 is LNHDA and CDR2 is SQIVND (reference sequence). This CDR3 spans 15 amino acids.

For this clone: One end of the junction does not line up with germline, which may come from a read error. The chain is built from TRBV7-9 and TRBJ1-4; D unresolved. The germline CDR1 and CDR2 sequences are SEHNR and FQNEAQ (reference sequence). The CDR3 length is 12 residues. The DNA of the CDR3 is TGTTCCAGCAGGATGGGAGAGGAAAAACTGTTTTTT. The encoded protein is CSSRMGEEKLFF.

The chain joins TRBV27 to TRBJ2-1; no definite D call. This CDR3 has 13 residues. The ends were cut back, 0 bases at V and 6 bases at J, with 6 bases in the middle. CDR1 and CDR2 (germline): MNHEY, SMNVEV (reference sequence). The CDR3 DNA sequence: TGTGCCAGCAGTTTATCGGTACTCAATGAGCAGTTCTTC. It encodes CASSLSVLNEQFF.

This clone was seen a handful of times. The chain joins TRBV30 to TRBJ1-6; 8 nucleotides match TRBD1. V lost 5 bases, J lost 4 bases, and 4 bases stayed unmatched. The V gene's germline CDR1 is GTSNPN and CDR2 SVGIG (reference sequence). This CDR3 contains 14 residues. This chain's CDR3 is CAWGQGPYNSPLHF. CDR3 in DNA: TGTGCCTGGGGACAGGGCCCTTATAATTCACCCCTCCACTTT. The whole variable domain, filled in from reference TRBV30 and TRBJ1-6, reads SQTIHQWPATLVQPVGSPLSLECTVEGTSNPNLYWYRQAAGRGLQLLFYSVGIGQISSEVPQNLSASRPQDRQFILSSKKLLLSDSGFYLCAWGQGPYNSPLHFGNGTRLTVT.